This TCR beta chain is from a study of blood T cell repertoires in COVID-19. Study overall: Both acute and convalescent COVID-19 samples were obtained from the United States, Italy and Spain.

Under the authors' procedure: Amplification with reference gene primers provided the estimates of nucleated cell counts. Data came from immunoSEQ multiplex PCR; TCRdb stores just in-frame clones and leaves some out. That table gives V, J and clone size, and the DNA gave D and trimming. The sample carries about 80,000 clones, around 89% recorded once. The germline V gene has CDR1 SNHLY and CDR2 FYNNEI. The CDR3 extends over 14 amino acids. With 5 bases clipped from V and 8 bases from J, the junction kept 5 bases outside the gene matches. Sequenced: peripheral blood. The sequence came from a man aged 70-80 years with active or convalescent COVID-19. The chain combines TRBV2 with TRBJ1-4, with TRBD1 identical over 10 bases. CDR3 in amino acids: CASSSGQGQEKLFF. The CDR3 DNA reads TGTGCCAGCAGTTCGGGACAGGGGCAGGAAAAACTGTTTTTT.